Following are 17 T cell receptor beta chains from one sample sequenced in a study of CD4 T cells in relation to SARS-CoV-2 and coronaviruses listed by TCRdb under 2021. CD4+ T cells from unexposed donors were collected before the COVID-19 pandemic (2011-2018). Following 10 days of culture, the EasySep CD4+ T cell isolation kit was used to isolate CD4+ T cells. Libraries were made using the immunoSEQ multiplex PCR assay. In its TCRdb copy, this immuneACCESS table keeps in-frame sequences only and misses some clones. Where compared with another copy, unresolved V genes explain less than half of these, and the others have no known cause. The table for this sample lists 15,000 to 20,000 clones; over 70% of them were counted only once. About 32% of the sample is held by the ten biggest clonotypes. No antigens are known for them. Sequenced material: CD4+ T cells from PBMCs, cultured in vitro. All receptors come from a human donor in good health.

Sample share makes this clone large. V and J are TRBV3-1 (or the pseudogene TRBV3-2) and TRBJ1-1, with no clear D. CDR3 length: 13 residues. Trimming removed 4 bases at V and 4 bases at J, with 10 bases between. CDR1 is LGHDT and CDR2 is YNNKEL in the germline V gene (reference sequence). CDR3 region: CASSRTASTEAFF. The DNA of the CDR3 is TGTGCCAGCAGCCGGACGGCGAGCACTGAAGCTTTCTTT.

This clone was seen a handful of times. The chain combines TRBV5-1 with TRBJ2-2; D might be TRBD1 (5 bases). The CDR3 length is 17 residues. Germline CDR1 is SGHRS and CDR2 is YFSETQ. The V end lost 4 bases, the J end lost 2 bases, and 18 bases lay between the germline ends. CDR3 amino acids: CASSPTGYTVNTGELFF. The CDR3 nucleotides are TGCGCCAGCAGCCCCACAGGATACACCGTAAACACCGGGGAGCTGTTTTTT.

The rearrangement links TRBV2 to TRBJ2-3; a possible D gene is TRBD2 (5 bases). The CDR3 has 13 residues. V was shortened by 8 bases and J by 6 bases, with 15 bases between the two germline ends. Germline V CDR1 and CDR2: SNHLY, FYNNEI. The CDR3 nucleotides are TGTGCCAGCGGCCCCATGGGAGCGGATACGCAGTATTTT. Protein sequence: CASGPMGADTQYF.

The chain joins TRBV27 to TRBJ1-5, with 11 bases that match TRBD1. In germline, CDR1 is MNHEY, CDR2 SMNVEV (reference sequence). The CDR3 totals 20 residues. With 6 bases clipped from V and 5 bases from J, the junction kept 21 bases outside the gene matches. CDR3 amino acids: CASSLSGGWWDRGSHQPQHF. In DNA, the CDR3 is TGTGCCAGCAGCCTATCGGGCGGGTGGTGGGACAGGGGGTCCCATCAGCCCCAGCATTTT.

This clone came up a few times. The rearrangement links TRBV28 to TRBJ1-6; D perhaps matches TRBD1 (5 bases). Trimming cost V 3 bases and J 8 bases, with 14 bases left between them. Germline values: CDR1 MDHEN, CDR2 SYDVKM. The CDR3 contains 15 residues. CDR3 DNA sequence: TGTGCCAGCAGTTTCGCAGGGAAGGATCATTCACCCCTCCACTTT. Translating it yields CASSFAGKDHSPLHF.

The rearrangement joins TRBV24-1 to TRBJ2-2; possible D gene TRBD2, 5 bases. The V end was cut by 0 bases, the J end by 2 bases, with 9 bases between. Germline V gene lookup returns CDR1 KGHDR and CDR2 SFDVKD. CDR3 length: 16 amino acids. The CDR3 DNA is TGTGCCACCAGTGATTTGGGCGGGTCAAACACCGGGGAGCTGTTTTTT. Translation: CATSDLGGSNTGELFF.

The V call is TRBV15, the J call TRBJ1-2, with D perhaps matching TRBD1 (5 bases). V lost 8 bases to trimming and J lost 2 bases, with 12 bases between them. The germline V gene encodes CDR1 LNHNV and CDR2 YYDKDF (reference sequence). There are 13 residues in the CDR3. This chain's CDR3 is CATASQVNYGYTF. The CDR3 coding sequence is TGTGCCACCGCCTCACAGGTGAACTATGGCTACACCTTC.

This chain connects TRBV10-3 to TRBJ1-2; maybe TRBD1 (5 bases). The CDR3 runs 13 residues. The germline gives CDR1 ENHRY, CDR2 SYGVKD. With 10 bases removed from V and 5 bases from J, the gap between germline ends came to 17 bases. CDR3 nucleotides: TGTGCCACCCAGGACGGGGACGGATATGGCTACACCTTC. Translated, it gives CATQDGDGYGYTF.

The gene calls are TRBV19 and TRBJ1-1; D call uncertain. CDR1 LNHDA and CDR2 SQIVND come from the germline V gene (reference sequence). This CDR3 is 13 amino acids long. The V end was cut by 10 bases, the J end by 3 bases, with 15 bases between. DNA of the CDR3: TGTGCCACCATGGAAAAGGAGTACACTGAAGCTTTCTTT. Translating it yields CATMEKEYTEAFF.

The chain links TRBV28 to TRBJ1-5; 7 nucleotides align to TRBD1. Germline V gene sequence: CDR1 MDHEN, CDR2 SYDVKM. Trimming took 2 bases from V and 6 from J; bases not matched to a gene: 10. There are 16 residues in the CDR3. The CDR3 protein is CASSLRAAGGSQPQHF. The CDR3 DNA reads as TGTGCCAGCAGTTTAAGGGCAGCAGGGGGAAGTCAGCCCCAGCATTTT.

The chain combines TRBV7-8 with TRBJ2-1; TRBD2 aligns across 13 bases. The CDR3 contains 17 residues. Germline-derived CDR1 and CDR2 are SGHVS and FQNEAQ. Losses at the gene ends were 5 bases for V and 6 bases for J; bases not matched to a gene: 10. CDR3 amino acids: CASSLRTSGSSGNEQFF. CDR3 sequence (DNA): TGTGCCAGCAGCCTGCGGACTAGCGGGAGCTCGGGCAATGAGCAGTTCTTC.

The rearrangement links TRBV30 to TRBJ1-1, with D perhaps matching TRBD1 (6 bases). Trimming took off 4 bases at V and 5 bases at J, with 14 bases between the two ends. Germline values: CDR1 GTSNPN, CDR2 SVGIG (reference sequence). This CDR3 spans 13 amino acids. This CDR3 reads CAWKIQGFTEAFF. CDR3 in DNA: TGTGCCTGGAAGATCCAGGGGTTTACTGAAGCTTTCTTT. Full variable domain (missing parts from reference TRBV30 and TRBJ1-1): SQTIHQWPATLVQPVGSPLSLECTVEGTSNPNLYWYRQAAGRGLQLLFYSVGIGQISSEVPQNLSASRPQDRQFILSSKKLLLSDSGFYLCAWKIQGFTEAFFGQGTRLTVV.

J is TRBJ1-1 and V is TRBV4-1; tentative D call: TRBD1 (5 bases). V lost 0 bases, J lost 10 bases, and 15 bases lay in between. Per the germline V gene, CDR1 is MGHRA and CDR2 is YSYEKL. This CDR3 spans 14 amino acids. CDR3 residues: CASSQEARDSGAFF. DNA for the CDR3: TGCGCCAGCAGCCAAGAAGCCCGGGACTCGGGAGCTTTCTTT.

The V call is TRBV10-2, the J call TRBJ2-7; 8 positions agree with TRBD1. The germline CDR1 and CDR2 sequences are WSHSY and SAAADI. The length of the CDR3 is 15 residues. The ends lost 0 bases at V and 2 bases at J; junction bases unmatched: 3. The CDR3 reads CASSESNRGTYEQYF. CDR3 sequence (DNA): TGCGCCAGCAGTGAGTCAAACAGGGGGACCTACGAGCAGTACTTC.

This chain joins TRBV24-1 and TRBJ2-1; no clear D gene. Per the germline V gene, CDR1 is KGHDR and CDR2 is SFDVKD. Trimming took off 3 bases at V and 7 bases at J, with 12 bases between the two ends. The CDR3 consists of 14 residues. The CDR3 region has the DNA TGTGCCACCAGTGATCCGGGTGGATCAAATGAGCAGTTCTTC. Encoded protein: CATSDPGGSNEQFF.

The gene calls are TRBV14 and TRBJ2-7; 8 nucleotides agree with TRBD2. The CDR3 has 16 amino acids. The germline V gene has CDR1 SGHDN and CDR2 FVKESK. The V segment lost 0 bases and the J segment 6 bases; nucleotides outside the gene matches: 10. CDR3 DNA: TGTGCCAGCAGCCAAGATAATGCAGCGGGAGAAGGCGAGCAGTACTTC. It specifies CASSQDNAAGEGEQYF.

The chain combines TRBV19 with TRBJ2-5; D is unclear. V gave up 5 bases and J gave up 9 bases, with 10 bases separating them. Germline lookup yields CDR1 LNHDA and CDR2 SQIVND (reference sequence). The CDR3 is 11 residues long. CDR3 coding DNA: TGTGCCAGTAGTGACCGTTCGGCCCAGTACTTC. It is translated as CASSDRSAQYF.